The entry below describes one T cell receptor (beta chain). Method: immunoSEQ multiplex PCR; TCRdb's copy keeps in-frame clones and lacks some. The top ten hold approximately 3.5% of the sample, which has tens of thousands of clones, over 75% seen once. This sample is drawn from a study of blood T cell repertoires in COVID-19. The source of this sequence is a man aged 65-85 years with acute or convalescent COVID-19. The sequenced material came from peripheral blood.

In DNA, the CDR3 is TGTGCCAGCAGTCAACCGGGACTAGCGAATCACAATGAGCAGTTCTTC. Amino acids: CASSQPGLANHNEQFF. V gene TRBV6-2 or TRBV6-3 combines with J gene TRBJ2-1, with 10 bases fitting TRBD2. CDR3 length: 16 amino acids. Germline lookup yields CDR1 MNHEY and CDR2 SVGEGT. V was pared by 5 bases and J by 5 bases, with 9 bases of the junction left unmatched.